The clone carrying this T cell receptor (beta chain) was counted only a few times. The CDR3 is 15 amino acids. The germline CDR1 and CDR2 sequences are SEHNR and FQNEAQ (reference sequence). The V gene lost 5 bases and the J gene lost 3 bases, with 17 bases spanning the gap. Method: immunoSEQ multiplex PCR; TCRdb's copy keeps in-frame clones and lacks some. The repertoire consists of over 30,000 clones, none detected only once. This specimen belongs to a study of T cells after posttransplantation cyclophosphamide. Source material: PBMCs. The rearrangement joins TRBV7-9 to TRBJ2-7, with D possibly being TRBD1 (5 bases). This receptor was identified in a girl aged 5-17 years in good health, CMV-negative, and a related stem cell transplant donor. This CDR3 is CASSPGPYLGYEQYF. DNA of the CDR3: TGTGCCAGCAGCCCAGGGCCCTATCTGGGCTACGAGCAGTACTTC.